This is a list of T cell receptor beta chains from one sample in a study of vaccination effects on CD4 cells after COVID-19. The antigens of these receptors remain unknown. Sequencing used immunoSEQ multiplex PCR; TCRdb keeps in-frame clones, though not all of them. The sample records about 70,000 clones, around 72% being singletons. Sample: CD4+ T cells from PBMCs cultured with HIV peptides, taken before COVID-19 vaccination. Receptor source: a human donor who had a prior SARS-CoV-2 infection. Both conserved end residues are part of each CDR3. A D gene is named only where the DNA matches it firmly. Some rows mark clone size as missing; the rest say once, few, many or name a class of expanded clone.

D gene	J gene	clone size	V gene	CDR3 DNA	CDR3 protein
-	TRBJ2-3	-	TRBV18	TGTGCCAGCTCACCAAGGGCCCCCCCAGATACGCAGTATTTT	CASSPRAPPDTQYF
-	TRBJ2-1	-	TRBV10-2	TGCGCCAGCACCGAGACAGTGTACAATGAGCAGTTCTTC	CASTETVYNEQFF
TRBD1	TRBJ2-5	-	TRBV18	TGTGCCAGCTCACCACCGGTAGGGACAGAGGGGACCCAGTACTTC	CASSPPVGTEGTQYF
-	TRBJ2-7	few	TRBV28	TGTGCCAGCAGTTTGACAGTTTACGAGCAGTACTTC	CASSLTVYEQYF
TRBD2	TRBJ2-1	-	TRBV3-1/TRBV3-2	TGTGCCAGCAGCCAAGGGGCTAGCGGGGGCGGGAAGCAGTTCTTC	CASSQGASGGGKQFF
TRBD1	TRBJ1-2	-	TRBV4-3	TGCGCCAGCAGCCGTGGACAGGGGGCCTTCGGCTACACCTTC	CASSRGQGAFGYTF
-	TRBJ2-4	-	TRBV11-3	TGTGCCAGCAGCTCTAGATCCCAGGGCGGAGACATTCAGTACTTC	CASSSRSQGGDIQYF
-	TRBJ2-1	-	TRBV6-5	TGTGCCAGCAAGAGGGGGAACGATATCGGTGAGCAGTTCTTC	CASKRGNDIGEQFF
-	TRBJ2-1	-	TRBV28	TGTGCCAGCAGTTTACCCTCCTACAATGAGCAGTTCTTC	CASSLPSYNEQFF
TRBD1	TRBJ1-6	-	TRBV16	TGTGCCAGCAGCCCACGACAGGGGACCTATAATTCACCCCTCCACTTT	CASSPRQGTYNSPLHF
TRBD1	TRBJ1-2	few	TRBV2	TGTGCCAGAACCGGGACAGGGGCCCTTTACACCTTC	CARTGTGALYTF
-	TRBJ2-6	once	TRBV29-1	TGCAGCGTGGAGACAGCGAACTTGGGCTCTGGGGCCAACGTCCTGACTTTC	CSVETANLGSGANVLTF
-	TRBJ1-6	-	TRBV27	TGTGCCAGTACTACAAGGGGAGGAGGATATAATTCACCCCTCCACTTT	CASTTRGGGYNSPLHF
-	TRBJ2-7	-	TRBV7-2	TGTGCCGGGGGGACAGAGGGCGAGCAGTACTTC	CAGGTEGEQYF
-	TRBJ2-7	-	TRBV7-2	TGTGCCAGCAGCTTAGGCTTGGCGGCAACCTACGAGCAGTACTTC	CASSLGLAATYEQYF
TRBD1	TRBJ1-4	-	TRBV4-2	TGTGCCAGCAGCCAAACAGGGGGGACCAATGAAAAACTGTTTTTT	CASSQTGGTNEKLFF
-	TRBJ1-1	-	TRBV7-9	TGTGCCAGCAGCTTAAAAGGGCCATATGAAGCTTTCTTT	CASSLKGPYEAFF
TRBD1	TRBJ1-4	-	TRBV24-1	TGTGCCACCAGTGACTCCCGGGGACAGGAATCAACTAATGAAAAACTGTTTTTT	CATSDSRGQESTNEKLFF
-	TRBJ1-4	once	TRBV7-3	TGTGCCAGCAGCTTCCTTGCTAACTACAGGGCGTATGAAAAACTGTTTTTT	CASSFLANYRAYEKLFF
-	TRBJ2-3	once	TRBV11-1	TGTGCCAGCAGCTTGGGAAGTAGCACAGATACGCAGTATTTT	CASSLGSSTDTQYF
TRBD1	TRBJ2-7	-	TRBV27	TGTGCCAGCCCCCCGGGACAGGGAGACAACGAGCAGTACTTC	CASPPGQGDNEQYF
TRBD1	TRBJ2-5	-	TRBV14	TGTGCCAGCAGCCCCCGCCAGGGGGCTGAGACCCAGTACTTC	CASSPRQGAETQYF
-	TRBJ2-3	-	TRBV7-8	TGTGCCAGCAGCTTAGTACAGGATGTGGCGCAGTATTTT	CASSLVQDVAQYF
-	TRBJ2-7	-	TRBV6-5	TGTGCCAGCAGGAGGGACAATACCTACGAGCAGTACTTC	CASRRDNTYEQYF
-	TRBJ2-6	-	TRBV2	TGTGCCAGCAGGGGACGACGGTACTCTGGGGCCAACGTCCTGACTTTC	CASRGRRYSGANVLTF
TRBD1	TRBJ1-1	-	TRBV6-5	TGTGCCAGCAGTTACACAGGGGGCTCGGGCACTGAAGCTTTCTTT	CASSYTGGSGTEAFF
-	TRBJ1-1	few	TRBV2	TGTGCCAGCAGCGTACAGGGCGTAACTTTCTTT	CASSVQGVTFF
-	TRBJ2-7	-	TRBV5-1	TGCGCCAGCAGCTTGGATATTGGGGTTGGCGAGCAGTACTTC	CASSLDIGVGEQYF
-	TRBJ2-3	-	TRBV9	TGTGCCAGCAGCGTAGTGGCTGGAACAGATACGCAGTATTTT	CASSVVAGTDTQYF
-	TRBJ1-2	few	TRBV6-5	TGTGCCAGCAACAACGGGGGTTCTGGCTACACCTTC	CASNNGGSGYTF
-	TRBJ1-1	-	TRBV30	TGTGCCTGGAGTGTCATAAGGCGCACTGAAGCTTTCTTT	CAWSVIRRTEAFF
TRBD2	TRBJ2-1	-	TRBV4-1	TGCGCCAGCAGCCGCGAAGGTAGTAGCGGGACCTTCAATGAGCAGTTCTTC	CASSREGSSGTFNEQFF
-	TRBJ2-7	-	TRBV19	TGTGCCAGTAGTAGCGACAGGGGAGGGACCTACGAGCAGTACTTC	CASSSDRGGTYEQYF
TRBD2	TRBJ2-1	-	TRBV29-1	TGCAGCGTGGCAGAGGGACTAGCATCCTACAATGAGCAGTTCTTC	CSVAEGLASYNEQFF
-	TRBJ1-2	once	TRBV5-4	TGTGCCAGCAGCTCAGGGAAAGGCTATGGCTACACCTTC	CASSSGKGYGYTF
-	TRBJ1-1	-	TRBV5-5	TGTGCCAGCAGCTTGGTGGAGGGTGAAGCTTTCTTT	CASSLVEGEAFF
TRBD1	TRBJ1-4	once	TRBV3-1/TRBV3-2	TGTGCCAGCAGTTGGGACAGGGCTGAAAAACTGTTTTTT	CASSWDRAEKLFF
TRBD2	TRBJ2-7	few	TRBV7-2	TGTGCCAGCAGCCGGGGACTAGCGGGAACCTACGAGCAGTACTTC	CASSRGLAGTYEQYF
TRBD2	TRBJ2-7	once	TRBV6-2/TRBV6-3	TGTGCCAGCAGTCGCCGCGGGAGCGGTCCCCCCCTCGTTTACGAGCAGTACTTC	CASSRRGSGPPLVYEQYF
-	TRBJ1-6	-	TRBV6-5	TGTGCCAGCAGTCCGGGACCGCTTAATTCACCCCTCCACTTT	CASSPGPLNSPLHF
-	TRBJ1-2	-	TRBV5-1	TGCGCCAGCAGCTTGGTCAGGGGAAGGGATGGCTACACCTTC	CASSLVRGRDGYTF
TRBD2	TRBJ2-7	few	TRBV11-2	TGTGCCAGCGGTTTACTAGCGGCCTCCTACGAGCAGTACTTC	CASGLLAASYEQYF
-	TRBJ1-4	-	TRBV2	TGTGCCAGCAGGACCTCAGGGGTAAAACTGTTTTTT	CASRTSGVKLFF
TRBD1	TRBJ2-7	-	TRBV11-2	TGTGCCAGCAGCACTGTCCGGGACAGGGGTTCCCACGAGCAGTACTTC	CASSTVRDRGSHEQYF